Listed here are 25 T cell receptor beta chains from one sample, sequenced in a study of spatial heterogeneity in lung cancer. Time point denoted: sample taken at primary tumor resection. Frozen PBMC, nontumor lung or tumor provided whole RNA, which was sequenced unsorted. From the 5' RACE reads, TCRdb called clonotypes with MiXCR, one entry per CDR3 protein. The sample shows roughly 10,000 distinct CDR3 sequences, about 6.3% of them seen only once. The input for sequencing was PBMCs, taken at surgery. The receptors here all came from a male donor with early-stage non-small cell lung cancer.

This clonotype was found many times. In a library made to pick up alpha chains, this beta chain is a stray read with a size that means little. CDR3 region: CASQSSYNSPLHF. The CDR3 DNA follows: TGTGCCAGCCAGAGCTCCTATAATTCACCCCTCCACTTT. The chain carries TRBV27 and TRBJ1-6; no clear D. Looked up from germline, CDR1 is MNHEY and CDR2 is SMNVEV (reference sequence). The CDR3 runs 13 residues. The V end was cut by 8 bases, the J end by 0 bases, with 5 bases between.

This clonotype was counted at least ten times. Since it is a stray read in a library aimed at alpha chains, this beta chain has a size that is not meaningful. This rearrangement joins TRBV5-1 to TRBJ2-7; 9 bases agree with TRBD1. Germline values: CDR1 SGHRS, CDR2 YFSETQ. V shed 7 bases, J shed 6 bases, and the junction held 11 bases outside the gene matches. This CDR3 is built from 14 residues. CDR3 in DNA: TGCGCCAGCCGACTCAGGACAGGGGTCCTCGAGCAGTACTTC. Amino acid sequence: CASRLRTGVLEQYF.

This clonotype was seen at least ten times. This beta chain turned up in a library designed for alpha chains; as an off-target read, its abundance says little. J is TRBJ2-3 and V is TRBV2; D perhaps matches TRBD2 (5 bases). The ends were cut back, 7 bases at V and 1 base at J, with 9 bases in the middle. The CDR3 is 13 amino acids. Germline V gene lookup returns CDR1 SNHLY and CDR2 FYNNEI. CDR3 nucleotide sequence: TGTGCCAGCAACCGGGAACGCACAGATACGCAGTATTTT. Translated, it gives CASNRERTDTQYF.

This clonotype is labeled medium-sized. This beta chain is a stray sequence in a library constructed for alpha chains; its clone size is not meaningful. V usage is TRBV9 and J usage is TRBJ2-3; D unresolved. V was pared by 0 bases and J by 4 bases, with 6 bases between. The germline V gene encodes CDR1 SGDLS and CDR2 YYNGEE. The CDR3 runs to 13 residues. In DNA, the CDR3 is TGTGCCAGCAGCGTAGGGGTCGCAGATACGCAGTATTTT. The encoded protein is CASSVGVADTQYF.

This clonotype is medium-sized (0.01 to 0.1%) by share. The library was prepared for alpha chains; this beta chain is a stray read, so its frequency means little. The chain couples TRBV28 to TRBJ2-7, with D unclear. Trimming pared 5 bases from V and 4 bases from J, leaving 9 bases between. This CDR3 contains 12 residues. Germline V lookup: CDR1 MDHEN, CDR2 SYDVKM. CDR3 residues: CASSGSLYEQYF. As DNA, the CDR3 is TGTGCCAGCAGTGGGTCCCTGTACGAGCAGTACTTC.

A few counts support this clonotype. This beta chain is an off-target read within a library intended for alpha chains, so its frequency means little. The chain recombines TRBV7-2 with TRBJ1-1; D remains unclear. The CDR3 has 13 amino acids. Trimming stripped 4 bases from V and 2 bases from J, with 8 bases between. Germline CDR1 reads SGHTA; CDR2 reads FQGNSA. CDR3 bases: TGTGCCAGCAGCTCAGGCAGAAACACTGAAGCTTTCTTT. It specifies CASSSGRNTEAFF.

This clonotype appeared many times. In a library made to pick up alpha chains, this beta chain is a stray read with a size that means little. The J gene is TRBJ1-1, the V gene TRBV20-1; no firm D call. Germline values: CDR1 DFQATT, CDR2 SNEGSKA (reference sequence). This CDR3 region has 12 residues. The V and J ends lost 3 bases and 1 base respectively, with 6 bases between them. CDR3 in DNA: TGCAGTGCTAGGGAAACGAACACTGAAGCTTTCTTT. Protein: CSARETNTEAFF.

This clonotype was recorded many times. Since it is a stray read in a library aimed at alpha chains, this beta chain has a size that is not meaningful. This chain uses TRBV6-6 with TRBJ2-7; possible D gene TRBD1, 6 bases. Germline CDR1 MNHNY, CDR2 SVGAGI (reference sequence). This CDR3 is built from 11 residues. V gave up 8 bases and J gave up 4 bases, with 9 bases separating them. The CDR3 protein is CASQGSYEQYF. The DNA of the CDR3 is TGTGCCAGCCAGGGGAGTTACGAGCAGTACTTC.

This clonotype was observed once. Because this beta chain is a stray read in a library intended to capture alpha chains, its abundance should not be given much weight. The V call is TRBV6-1, the J call TRBJ1-3; possibly TRBD1 for D (5 bases). Trimming cost V 10 bases and J 0 bases, with 13 bases left between them. Germline CDR1 is MNHNS and CDR2 is SASEGT. The CDR3 extends over 14 amino acids. The CDR3 DNA is TGTGCCACCATACGGGGCACCTCTGGAAACACCATATATTTT. It codes for CATIRGTSGNTIYF.

This clonotype was detected ten times or more. This beta chain slipped into a library made for alpha chains as a stray read, so its size is not meaningful. V and J are TRBV5-4 and TRBJ1-3; 8 bases agree with TRBD1. CDR3 size: 15 residues. The V gene end was trimmed by 4 bases and the J gene end by 1 base; junction bases not matched to a gene: 4. The germline CDR1 and CDR2 sequences are SGHNT and YYREEE (reference sequence). The DNA of the CDR3 is TGTGCCAGCAGCGCTCAGGGGGCTTCTGGAAACACCATATATTTT. Translating gives CASSAQGASGNTIYF. The full variable domain, in which reference TRBV5-4 and TRBJ1-3 provide the parts outside the CDR3, is ETGVTQSPTHLIKTRGQQVTLRCSSQSGHNTVSWYQQALGQGPQFIFQYYREEENGRGNFPPRFSGLQFPNYSSELNVNALELDDSALYLCASSAQGASGNTIYFGEGSWLTVV.

This clonotype occurred many times. In a library made to pick up alpha chains, this beta chain is a stray read with a size that means little. The chain recombines TRBV14 with TRBJ1-1; the match to TRBD1 covers 7 bases. CDR1 and CDR2 from the germline V gene are SGHDN and FVKESK. V shed 0 bases, J shed 4 bases, and the junction held 2 bases outside the gene matches. CDR3 size: 14 residues. CDR3 sequence: CASSQDHRGTEAFF. For the CDR3, the DNA is TGTGCCAGCAGCCAAGATCACAGGGGCACTGAAGCTTTCTTT.

This clonotype was detected many times. This beta chain is an unintended read in a library built for alpha chains; its size means little. The chain recombines TRBV5-1 with TRBJ2-3; TRBD2 matches 8 bases. This CDR3 has 15 amino acids. CDR1 and CDR2 (germline): SGHRS, YFSETQ. After removal of 3 bases from V and 2 bases from J, the junction contained 5 bases not matched to a gene. The DNA for the CDR3 is TGCGCCAGCAGCTCGGGACTAGTGAACACAGATACGCAGTATTTT. This translates into CASSSGLVNTDTQYF.

Regarding this clonotype: Because the library targeted alpha chains, this beta chain is an off-target read whose size means little. The V call is TRBV12-5, the J call TRBJ1-1, with 7 bases that match TRBD1. Germline trimming cut 1 base from V and 1 base from J; bases unmatched to any gene: 0. This CDR3 is 14 amino acids long. CDR1 and CDR2 from the germline V gene are LGHNT and FRNRAP. The CDR3 DNA sequence: TGTGCTAGTGGTTTGGGACAGGGGAACACTGAAGCTTTCTTT. It codes for CASGLGQGNTEAFF.

On this clonotype itself: A much larger clone lies one base from this, so it may be a read error. The library was built for alpha chains, so this beta chain is an off-target read and its size means little. V and J are TRBV29-1 and TRBJ2-7; 7 nucleotides match TRBD2. The CDR3 extends over 12 amino acids. CDR1 and CDR2 from the germline V gene are SQVTM and ANQGSEA. CDR3 bases: TGCATCGTTGAAGGGGAGGGGTACGAGCAGTACTTC. It encodes CIVEGEGYEQYF.

At least ten counts were recorded for this clonotype. This beta chain appears as a stray read in a library generated for alpha chains; its size is not informative. The chain links TRBV2 to TRBJ2-5; a possible D gene is TRBD2 (6 bases). The germline gives CDR1 SNHLY, CDR2 FYNNEI. Trimming stripped 6 bases from V and 7 bases from J, with 21 bases between. There are 15 residues in the CDR3. CDR3 sequence reads: CASRRREGAHGTQYF. The CDR3 region has the DNA TGTGCCAGCAGGAGGAGGGAAGGGGCCCATGGGACCCAGTACTTC.

This clonotype occurred many times. Because the library targeted alpha chains, this beta chain is an off-target read whose size means little. This chain uses TRBV20-1 with TRBJ2-5, with TRBD1 as a possible D gene (6 bases). Trimming took off 6 bases at V and 6 bases at J, with 17 bases between the two ends. This CDR3 comprises 13 residues. The germline V gene encodes CDR1 DFQATT and CDR2 SNEGSKA (reference sequence). Here the CDR3 DNA reads TGCAGTGCCTACCGGGACACCAGTAAGACCCAGTACTTC. Its translation: CSAYRDTSKTQYF.

This clonotype was observed at least ten times. Because this beta chain is a stray read in a library intended to capture alpha chains, its abundance should not be given much weight. The chain is built from TRBV20-1 and TRBJ2-4; 12 bases are a match to TRBD1. This CDR3 has 13 residues. The V gene end was trimmed by 6 bases and the J gene end by 9 bases; junction bases not matched to a gene: 6. CDR1 DFQATT and CDR2 SNEGSKA come from the germline V gene (reference sequence). CDR3 sequence reads: CSALGQGASIQYF. The CDR3 nucleotides read TGCAGTGCGCTGGGACAGGGGGCCAGCATTCAGTACTTC.

With regard to this clonotype: With the library built for alpha chains, this beta chain is off target and its frequency is not meaningful. The chain combines TRBV7-9 with TRBJ2-3; tentatively, D is TRBD1 (5 bases). The CDR3 spans 14 residues. Trimming left V 7 bases short and J 2 bases short, with 13 bases between. Germline V lookup: CDR1 SEHNR, CDR2 FQNEAQ (reference sequence). CDR3 region: CASNRQGTTDTQYF. CDR3 DNA sequence: TGTGCCAGCAACCGCCAGGGAACCACAGATACGCAGTATTTT.

To note about this clonotype: Since no conserved phenylalanine or tryptophan closes the CDR3, a read error is the likely cause. This beta chain is an off-target read within a library intended for alpha chains, so its frequency means little. The chain employs TRBV4-2 and TRBJ1-1, with 9 bases lining up with TRBD1. This CDR3 is built from 15 residues. Germline V gene sequence: CDR1 LGHNA, CDR2 YNFKEQ. The trim removed 3 bases at V and 1 base at J, leaving 3 bases unmatched. Written as DNA, the CDR3 is TGTGCCAGCAGCCAGGGACAGGGACCGAACACTGAAGCTTTCCTT. Protein: CASSQGQGPNTEAFL.

As concerns this clonotype: This beta chain turned up in a library designed for alpha chains; as an off-target read, its abundance says little. V is TRBV19 and J is TRBJ2-7; TRBD1 aligns across 11 bases. Losses at the gene ends were 4 bases for V and 3 bases for J; bases not matched to a gene: 17. This CDR3 region has 19 residues. Germline V gene lookup returns CDR1 LNHDA and CDR2 SQIVND (reference sequence). CDR3 nucleotide sequence: TGTGCCAGTAGTAGGCGGTCGGGACAGGGGGTCTCAGCCAACTACGAGCAGTACTTC. As protein: CASSRRSGQGVSANYEQYF.

This clonotype was observed many times. Because this beta chain is a stray read in a library intended to capture alpha chains, its abundance should not be given much weight. The J gene is TRBJ1-2, the V gene TRBV20-1; 7 nucleotides align to TRBD1. CDR3 length: 15 residues. V lost 0 bases, J lost 3 bases, and 7 bases stayed unmatched. Germline values: CDR1 DFQATT, CDR2 SNEGSKA (reference sequence). This CDR3 is CSARDPSGGDYGYTF. In nucleotides, the CDR3 is TGCAGTGCTAGAGATCCATCAGGGGGAGACTATGGCTACACCTTC.

This clonotype appeared many times. This beta chain represents an off-target read in a library built for alpha chains; its size is of limited meaning. This chain uses TRBV6-5 with TRBJ2-3, with 10 bases that match TRBD1. Germline CDR1 reads MNHEY; CDR2 reads SVGAGI. Unmatched junction bases numbered 9, after V lost 6 bases and J lost 6 bases. The CDR3 is made up of 15 amino acids. The CDR3 DNA is TGTGCCAGCAGGGACAGGGACAGGGGTTCCGATACGCAGTATTTT. It is translated as CASRDRDRGSDTQYF.

The table lists this clonotype with a few counts. This beta chain represents an off-target read in a library built for alpha chains; its size is of limited meaning. This sequence joins TRBV10-3 and TRBJ2-6; D not certain. V dropped 3 bases and J dropped 2 bases, with 2 bases sitting between them. The CDR3 has 13 amino acids. Germline V gene data show CDR1 as ENHRY and CDR2 as SYGVKD. The CDR3 sequence: CAISETGANVLTF. CDR3 DNA sequence: TGTGCCATCAGTGAAACTGGGGCCAACGTCCTGACTTTC.

By sample share, this clonotype is medium-sized. Because the library targeted alpha chains, this beta chain is an off-target read whose size means little. This chain uses TRBV3-1 with TRBJ2-7; TRBD2 matches 10 bases. There are 16 residues in the CDR3. Germline assignment: CDR1 LGHDT and CDR2 YNNKEL (reference sequence). Germline trimming cut 0 bases from V and 2 bases from J; bases unmatched to any gene: 4. The CDR3 protein is CASSQDKLAGAYEQYF. The CDR3 DNA follows: TGTGCCAGCAGCCAAGATAAGCTAGCGGGAGCCTACGAGCAGTACTTC.

This clonotype was found many times. Little can be read into the size of this beta chain, an off-target read in a library designed for alpha chains. The chain recombines TRBV30 with TRBJ1-4; weak D call: TRBD1 (5 bases). The length of the CDR3 is 15 residues. CDR1 and CDR2 (germline): GTSNPN, SVGIG (reference sequence). The V gene lost 4 bases and the J gene lost 3 bases, with 15 bases spanning the gap. The CDR3 loop reads CAWNMLGEANEKLFF. CDR3 sequence (DNA): TGTGCCTGGAACATGCTGGGGGAAGCTAATGAAAAACTGTTTTTT.